The TCR beta chain under discussion was sequenced for a study of blood T cell repertoires in COVID-19. Turning to the study itself: Material from acute and convalescent COVID-19 was sourced from the United States, Italy and Spain. Sample material is recorded as cDNA or gDNA derived from T cells, B-cell-depleted T cells, or PBMCs.

Authors' processing steps: Cell counts per sample came from amplifying reference gene primers. Assay: immunoSEQ multiplex PCR; the TCRdb copy retains only in-frame clones and omits some. The V and J calls and clone size are taken from that table; D and trimming were inferred from the DNA. Among tens of thousands of clones listed, over 75% were seen once. Sequencing was done on a sample of peripheral blood. This receptor was obtained from a man over 45 with active COVID-19.

CDR3 DNA sequence: TGCGCCAGCAGCTTGGTTTCTGCGGCAGATACGCAGTATTTT. This gives the protein CASSLVSAADTQYF. This chain connects TRBV5-1 to TRBJ2-3; D call uncertain. CDR3 length: 14 residues. CDR1 is SGHRS and CDR2 is YFSETQ in the germline V gene. Deletions cut 0 bases from V and 4 bases from J, with 9 bases between.